This entry describes one TCR beta chain. Its antigen remains unidentified. The sample comes from a study of T cells in localized non-small cell lung cancer. Study results and caveats: A denser population of T cells in blood accompanied longer overall survival. There were a median 57 of the top 100 tumor clones appearing in adjacent lung. Clonality peaked in uninvolved adjacent lung rather than tumor. Because only a single region of the tumor was sequenced, heterogeneity remains possible.

Data came from immunoSEQ multiplex PCR; TCRdb stores just in-frame clones and leaves some out. This sample has about 41,000 clones, with about nine tenths found just once. V was pared by 0 bases and J by 4 bases, with 6 bases between. The CDR3 has 12 amino acids. The V gene's germline CDR1 is GTSNPN and CDR2 SVGIG (reference sequence). The sequence was collected from a female donor over 55 with stage I squamous cell lung carcinoma. The specimen comprised peripheral blood, sampled before any cancer treatment. The chain recombines TRBV30 with TRBJ1-2; D is ambiguous. CDR3 sequence: CAWSVQPYGYTF. The DNA of the CDR3 is TGTGCCTGGAGTGTACAACCCTATGGCTACACCTTC.